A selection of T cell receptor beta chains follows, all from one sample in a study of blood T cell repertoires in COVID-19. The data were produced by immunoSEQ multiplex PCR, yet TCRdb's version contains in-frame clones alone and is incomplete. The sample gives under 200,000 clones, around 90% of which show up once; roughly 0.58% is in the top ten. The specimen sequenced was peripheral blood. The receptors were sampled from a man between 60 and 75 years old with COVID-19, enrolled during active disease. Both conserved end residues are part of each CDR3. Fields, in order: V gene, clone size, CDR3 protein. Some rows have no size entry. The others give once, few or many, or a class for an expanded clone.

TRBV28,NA,CASSTDRDFSYEQYF
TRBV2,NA,CASKGRGTGGSPLHF
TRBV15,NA,CATSFGLAGLGEQYF
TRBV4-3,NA,CASSPKREGTDTQYF
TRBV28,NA,CASSLTPDRNTIYF
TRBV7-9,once,CASSQPEGSNYGYTF
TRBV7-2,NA,CASSSDRGQGETQYF
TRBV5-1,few,CASSIDSLGPFF
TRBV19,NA,CASSPAGGTTNEKLFF
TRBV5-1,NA,CASSSETGSGEKLFF
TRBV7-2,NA,CASTSSSGGGSYEQYF
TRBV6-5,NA,CASSIRAADTQYF
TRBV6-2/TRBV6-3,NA,CASSYSMGGTNGYTF
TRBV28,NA,CASSPSTGRGGRETQYF
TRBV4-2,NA,CASSPSLGSAQETQYF
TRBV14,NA,CASSQQGLDGYTF
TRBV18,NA,CASSQDRNQPQHF
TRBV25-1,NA,CASSAVNRAGVPEAFF
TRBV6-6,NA,CASFRGSANYGYTF
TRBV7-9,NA,CASSPRGGPAEAFF
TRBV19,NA,CASSIEGRQPQHF
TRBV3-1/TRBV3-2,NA,CASSPSLYSGLDYGYTF